Listed here are 8 T cell receptor beta chains from one sample, sequenced in a study of blood T cell repertoires in COVID-19. Sequencing was performed with immunoSEQ multiplex PCR; in TCRdb, only in-frame clones are kept and a portion is missing. The data hold over 30,000 clones, with approximately 88% observed a single time. What was sequenced was peripheral blood. The receptors derive from a human donor in a cohort sampled during active COVID-19.

The V call is TRBV9, the J call TRBJ2-5; 12 positions agree with TRBD1. The CDR3 runs to 15 residues. Germline trimming cut 4 bases from V and 5 bases from J; bases unmatched to any gene: 6. CDR1 is SGDLS and CDR2 is YYNGEE in the germline V gene. CDR3 amino acids: CASSSGQGAWETQYF. The CDR3 DNA is TGTGCCAGCAGCTCGGGACAGGGGGCTTGGGAGACCCAGTACTTC.

The V gene is TRBV5-4, the J gene TRBJ2-2; 10 bases line up with TRBD1. CDR1 SGHNT and CDR2 YYREEE come from the germline V gene (reference sequence). CDR3 length: 15 residues. With 8 bases clipped from V and 5 bases from J, the junction kept 9 bases outside the gene matches. The CDR3 sequence is CASQIDRGQTGELFF. The CDR3 coding sequence is TGTGCCAGTCAGATAGACAGGGGGCAAACCGGGGAGCTGTTTTTT.

The chain carries TRBV27 and TRBJ1-2, with 10 bases matching TRBD1. V lost 5 bases to trimming and J lost 7 bases; unmatched junction nucleotides: 16. The germline V gene encodes CDR1 MNHEY and CDR2 SMNVEV (reference sequence). The CDR3 is 17 residues long. CDR3 DNA: TGTGCCAGCAGTACCAACCGCCGGGACAGGGGAAGGGGTGGCTACACCTTC. Translating it yields CASSTNRRDRGRGGYTF.

The rearrangement uses TRBV30 and TRBJ2-3; TRBD1 matches at 12 bases. Germline V gene data show CDR1 as GTSNPN and CDR2 as SVGIG (reference sequence). The junction had 7 bases not matched to a gene; V was cut back by 6 bases and J by 3 bases. The CDR3 totals 15 residues. The chain's CDR3 is CACGEGQGATDTQYF. In nucleotides, the CDR3 is TGTGCCTGTGGAGAGGGACAGGGGGCGACAGATACGCAGTATTTT.

The chain recombines TRBV5-4 with TRBJ2-2, with a possible D match to TRBD1 (5 bases). V lost 2 bases to trimming and J lost 1 base, with 9 bases between them. The germline V gene has CDR1 SGHNT and CDR2 YYREEE (reference sequence). This CDR3 has 15 residues. The CDR3 protein is CASSFTGVNTGELFF. CDR3 bases: TGTGCCAGCAGCTTCACAGGAGTGAACACCGGGGAGCTGTTTTTT.

The V and J genes are TRBV27 and TRBJ1-5; no clear D. Germline CDR1 MNHEY, CDR2 SMNVEV (reference sequence). The CDR3 is 15 amino acids. Trimming shortened V by 3 bases and J by 0 bases, and 9 bases separated the two germline ends. CDR3 nucleotides: TGTGCCAGCAGTTTCAATGCCTATAGCAATCAGCCCCAGCATTTT. Its protein product is CASSFNAYSNQPQHF.

The J gene is TRBJ1-1, the V gene TRBV28, with D perhaps TRBD1 (5 bases). The germline V gene encodes CDR1 MDHEN and CDR2 SYDVKM. V dropped 0 bases and J dropped 1 base, with 12 bases sitting between them. The CDR3 length is 16 residues. The CDR3 DNA follows: TGTGCCAGCAGTTTATGGACAGCAAGTAAGAACACTGAAGCTTTCTTT. It is translated as CASSLWTASKNTEAFF.

J is TRBJ1-3 and V is TRBV5-1, with 7 bases fitting TRBD1. The J segment lost 2 bases and the V segment lost 2 bases, leaving 4 bases of the junction unmatched. The CDR3 runs 15 residues. CDR1 SGHRS and CDR2 YFSETQ come from the germline V gene. In DNA form, the CDR3 reads TGCGCCAGCAGCTTCGGGACAGCGACTGGAAACACCATATATTTT. It yields the protein CASSFGTATGNTIYF. Based on the CDR3 plus reference TRBV5-1 and TRBJ1-3, the full variable domain is KAGVTQTPRYLIKTRGQQVTLSCSPISGHRSVSWYQQTPGQGLQFLFEYFSETQRNKGNFPGRFSGRQFSNSRSEMNVSTLELGDSALYLCASSFGTATGNTIYFGEGSWLTVV.